This passage covers 14 T cell receptor beta chains from one sample sequenced in a study of response to subunit inactivated influenza vaccine. MiXCR, applied by TCRdb to the RT-PCR reads, yields one record per CDR3 protein. The data hold under 550,000 distinct CDR3 sequences, with more than 7% observed a single time. The source material was PBMCs from blood, sampled less than 30 months after vaccination. The source is a man aged 50 to 69 who received an inactivated influenza vaccine.

The rearrangement links TRBV20-1 to TRBJ2-1; TRBD1 matches 10 bases. After removal of 4 bases from V and 9 bases from J, the junction contained 9 bases not matched to a gene. This CDR3 contains 14 residues. CDR1 and CDR2 (germline): DFQATT, SNEGSKA (reference sequence). The CDR3 coding sequence is TGCAGTGCTAAGACAGGGGGCGCGGTTGGTGAGCAGTTCTTC. Translation: CSAKTGGAVGEQFF.

The chain couples TRBV18 to TRBJ1-1, with D possibly TRBD1 on 5 matching bases. Germline V gene sequence: CDR1 KGHSH, CDR2 LQKENI. The ends were cut back, 4 bases at V and 2 bases at J, with 14 bases in the middle. The CDR3 consists of 15 residues. In nucleotides, the CDR3 is TGTGCCAGCTCACTTGGGGGGATACTTAACACTGAAGCTTTCTTT. It translates to CASSLGGILNTEAFF.

This clonotype occurred a few times. The rearrangement joins TRBV9 to TRBJ2-1; a weak D match, TRBD2 (6 bases). With 4 bases removed from V and 5 bases from J, the gap between germline ends came to 25 bases. The CDR3 totals 18 residues. Per germline, CDR1 SGDLS and CDR2 YYNGEE. For the CDR3, the DNA is TGTGCCAGCAGCCCCCGCCCCCATAGCGGAAACTACAACAATGAGCAGTTCTTC. Protein product: CASSPRPHSGNYNNEQFF.

This clonotype appeared many times. V and J are TRBV12-3 or TRBV12-4 and TRBJ2-3; TRBD1 matches at 7 bases. J was trimmed by 8 bases and V by 3 bases; bases with no gene match: 14. CDR3 length equals 16 residues. DNA for the CDR3: TGTGCCAGCAGTTTTAGAGAGACAGGGTATTTGGCTACGCAGTATTTT. This codes for CASSFRETGYLATQYF.

This clonotype occurred a few times. The chain is built from TRBV20-1 and TRBJ1-1, with 7 bases aligning to TRBD1. Trimming cost V 0 bases and J 6 bases; bases outside gene matches: 10. CDR3 length equals 15 residues. Looked up from germline, CDR1 is DFQATT and CDR2 is SNEGSKA (reference sequence). The CDR3 reads CSARDGTALGAEAFF. The CDR3 nucleotides are TGCAGTGCTAGAGATGGGACAGCCTTGGGGGCTGAAGCTTTCTTT.

A few counts support this clonotype. The chain combines TRBV28 with TRBJ2-4; D ambiguous. CDR3 length: 14 amino acids. V was cut by 3 bases and J by 1 base, with 7 bases left in between. Germline-derived CDR1 and CDR2 are MDHEN and SYDVKM. The CDR3 here is CASSFKLAKNIQYF. The DNA for the CDR3 is TGTGCCAGCAGTTTCAAGCTGGCCAAAAACATTCAGTACTTC.

This clonotype was seen a few times. The chain couples TRBV4-2 to TRBJ1-6, with TRBD1 matching 8 bases. Germline CDR1 and CDR2: LGHNA and YNFKEQ. The junction had 8 bases not matched to a gene; V was cut back by 3 bases and J by 7 bases. The CDR3 loop spans 16 amino acids. The CDR3: CASSHSGQGGNSPLHF. Here the CDR3 DNA reads TGTGCCAGCAGCCATTCCGGACAGGGAGGGAATTCACCCCTCCACTTT.

The chain combines TRBV7-8 with TRBJ2-1; 9 bases are shared with TRBD2. Germline CDR1 is SGHVS and CDR2 is FQNEAQ. V was pared by 6 bases and J by 2 bases, with 5 bases of the junction left unmatched. The CDR3 runs to 15 residues. This CDR3 is CASRETSGTYNEQFF. The CDR3 coding sequence is TGTGCCAGCAGAGAGACTAGCGGAACCTACAATGAGCAGTTCTTC.

This clonotype has a handful of counts. The chain employs TRBV7-2 and TRBJ1-4; TRBD1 aligns across 8 bases. V shed 6 bases and J 8 bases; nucleotides not matched to a gene: 8. There are 14 residues in the CDR3. Per the germline V gene, CDR1 is SGHTA and CDR2 is FQGNSA. DNA of the CDR3: TGTGCCAGCAGTACTCGGACAGGGAAGGAAAAACTGTTTTTT. Protein product: CASSTRTGKEKLFF.

This rearrangement joins TRBV6-2 or TRBV6-3 to TRBJ2-4; possibly TRBD2 for D (7 bases). Trimming left V 5 bases short and J 7 bases short, with 15 bases between. The CDR3 runs to 14 residues. Germline loops: CDR1 MNHEY, CDR2 SVGEGT. The CDR3: CASSPTGGANIQYF. CDR3 DNA: TGTGCCAGCAGTCCCACGGGGGGCGCCAACATTCAGTACTTC.

This clonotype was observed a few times. The rearrangement links TRBV18 to TRBJ2-1; 9 bases are shared with TRBD2. This CDR3 is built from 17 residues. Per germline, CDR1 KGHSH and CDR2 LQKENI. With 5 bases clipped from V and 2 bases from J, the junction kept 10 bases outside the gene matches. CDR3 nucleotide sequence: TGTGCCAGCTCATCGGCGGTAGCGGGAGTAGCCTACAATGAGCAGTTCTTC. It specifies CASSSAVAGVAYNEQFF.

This clonotype was observed a few times. The V call is TRBV6-1, the J call TRBJ1-5, with 8 positions matching TRBD1. CDR1 MNHNS and CDR2 SASEGT come from the germline V gene. V dropped 7 bases and J dropped 4; count of bases not matched to a gene: 9. This CDR3 region has 15 residues. CDR3 in amino acids: CASIFWDRQNQPQHF. The CDR3 DNA follows: TGTGCCAGCATCTTCTGGGACAGGCAAAATCAGCCCCAGCATTTT.

CDR3 DNA sequence: TGTGCCAGCAGTAACCTAGGACAGGGTTTTATCACCGGGGAGCTGTTTTTT. Translating gives CASSNLGQGFITGELFF. V gene TRBV6-5 combines with J gene TRBJ2-2; 8 bases agree with TRBD1. This CDR3 contains 17 residues. Germline CDR1 is MNHEY and CDR2 is SVGAGI. With V trimmed by 5 bases and J by 4 bases, 12 bases remained unmatched.

The chain is built from TRBV7-2 and TRBJ2-2; D tentatively fits TRBD1 or TRBD2 (5 bases each). CDR1 is SGHTA and CDR2 is FQGNSA in the germline V gene. V lost 4 bases and J 8 bases, leaving 17 bases between the germline ends. CDR3 length: 15 residues. CDR3 residues: CASSYTGTTLGELFF. CDR3 nucleotides: TGTGCCAGCAGCTATACCGGGACGACTCTGGGGGAGCTGTTTTTT.